This TCR beta chain was found in a study of T cell changes during pregnancy in multiple sclerosis. Using immunoSEQ multiplex PCR, the repertoire was profiled, and TCRdb retains in-frame clones only, with some absent. The sample has about 59,000 clones, roughly 94% seen once. The V gene end was trimmed by 7 bases and the J gene end by 4 bases; junction bases not matched to a gene: 7. The CDR3 sequence is 13 residues long. The germline gives CDR1 MNHNY, CDR2 SVGAGI (reference sequence). Sequencing was performed on CD8+ T cells from peripheral blood mononuclear cells, taken after pregnancy. This chain joins TRBV6-6 and TRBJ2-7; 7 positions match TRBD1. This receptor was identified in a female donor with multiple sclerosis, enrolled in a pregnancy study. CDR3 sequence: CASKQGDRYEQYF. CDR3 DNA sequence: TGTGCCAGCAAGCAGGGGGATAGATACGAGCAGTACTTC.